The rows below give T cell receptor beta chains drawn from one sample of a study of blood T cell repertoires in COVID-19. Measured with immunoSEQ multiplex PCR; TCRdb has only the in-frame clones, and not every one. The repertoire holds about 90,000 clones, with around 90% as singletons. Sequenced material: peripheral blood. The receptors derive from a man aged 45-65 years with COVID-19, enrolled during active disease. Each CDR3 is given with its conserved first and last residue. Fields, in order: J gene, clone size, V gene, D gene, CDR3 length, CDR3 protein, CDR3 DNA. The D gene is left open where the match is weak. Clone size is shown for a subset of rows, as once, few, many or a class of expanded clone.

TRBJ1-5	-	TRBV19	TRBD1	16	CASIDRGLGIVQPQHF	TGTGCCAGTATCGACAGGGGCCTCGGAATAGTGCAGCCCCAGCATTTT
TRBJ1-1	-	TRBV5-1	-	14	CASSLPKGGTEAFF	TGCGCCAGCAGCTTGCCGAAAGGGGGCACTGAAGCTTTCTTT
TRBJ1-4	-	TRBV28	TRBD1	14	CASSLFGQGRKLFF	TGTGCCAGCAGTTTATTTGGACAGGGGCGAAAACTGTTTTTT
TRBJ1-2	-	TRBV7-2	-	14	CASSPRGGSGGYTF	TGTGCCAGCAGCCCCCGCGGAGGGTCGGGTGGCTACACCTTC
TRBJ2-2	once	TRBV19	-	16	CASSIFSGANTGELFF	TGTGCCAGTAGTATATTTTCGGGGGCGAACACCGGGGAGCTGTTTTTT
TRBJ1-2	-	TRBV29-1	-	14	CSVEDPVQGGGYTF	TGCAGCGTTGAAGACCCTGTGCAGGGCGGCGGCTACACCTTC
TRBJ1-5	-	TRBV19	-	15	CASSIQDSSNQPQHF	TGTGCCAGTAGTATACAGGACAGTAGCAATCAGCCCCAGCATTTT
TRBJ1-6	-	TRBV27	TRBD1	15	CASSFAGTDNSPLHF	TGTGCCAGCAGCTTCGCCGGGACAGATAATTCACCCCTCCACTTT
TRBJ1-6	-	TRBV11-2	-	14	CASSSPGGTSPLHF	TGTGCCAGCAGCTCACCTGGAGGTACTTCACCCCTCCACTTT
TRBJ1-5	once	TRBV27	-	15	CASSSYLSSNQPQHF	TGTGCCAGCAGTTCGTATCTCAGTAGCAATCAGCCCCAGCATTTT
TRBJ2-3	-	TRBV7-3	TRBD2	15	CASSAGTSNTDTQYF	TGTGCCAGCAGCGCCGGGACTAGCAACACAGATACGCAGTATTTT
TRBJ2-7	-	TRBV7-2	-	13	CASSSGLSYEQYF	TGTGCCAGCAGCTCGGGACTTTCCTACGAGCAGTACTTC
TRBJ2-1	-	TRBV24-1	TRBD2	16	CATSGLAGRGGAEQFF	TGTGCCACCAGCGGACTAGCGGGGCGTGGGGGGGCTGAGCAGTTCTTC
TRBJ1-2	-	TRBV5-1	-	14	CASSQPDSTYGYTF	TGCGCCAGCAGCCAACCCGACAGTACCTATGGCTACACCTTC
TRBJ1-5	-	TRBV29-1	-	13	CSGGTEGDQPQHF	TGCAGCGGAGGAACCGAGGGAGATCAGCCCCAGCATTTT
TRBJ2-2	-	TRBV9	TRBD2	18	CASSVRSSGGGRTGELFF	TGTGCCAGCAGCGTCAGGTCTAGCGGGGGGGGACGCACCGGGGAGCTGTTTTTT
TRBJ1-1	-	TRBV2	TRBD1	17	CASSQDNAGTGNTEAFF	TGTGCCAGCAGTCAGGATAATGCCGGGACAGGTAACACTGAAGCTTTCTTT